This T cell receptor (beta chain) was obtained from a study of regulatory dendritic cells for organ transplantation. The assay was immunoSEQ multiplex PCR, and TCRdb's table has in-frame clones only and misses some. The repertoire has about 29,000 clones, approximately 82% of them found once; the top ten carry approximately 0.094%. As to this clone: Its target is not known.

This CDR3 has 16 amino acids. CDR1 is SGHTA and CDR2 is FQGNSA in the germline V gene. V lost 5 bases to trimming and J lost 7 bases; unmatched junction nucleotides: 17. CD4+ or CD8+ T cells were sorted as naive CD45RA+ or memory CD45RO+. Overall study results and limits: The most alloreactive TCR clonotypes were found in resting memory CD8+ cells. Memory CD8+ clonal expansion seemed more limited with regulatory than mature dendritic cells. Naive CD4+ and CD8+ repertoires were highly diverse; memory CD8+ was most oligoclonal.

The sequenced sample consisted of naive CD4+ T cells from blood. Subset in this sample: CD45RA+ naive T cells. The TCR sequence derives from a human donor in good health. This rearrangement joins TRBV7-2 to TRBJ2-7, with 7 positions matching TRBD2. CDR3 sequence: CASSLIGLVPLGEQYF. The CDR3 DNA sequence: TGTGCCAGCAGCCTCATCGGACTAGTCCCACTGGGGGAGCAGTACTTC.